The rows below give T cell receptor beta chains drawn from one sample of a study of control samples from healthy donors and cancer patients. Data came from immunoSEQ multiplex PCR; TCRdb stores just in-frame clones and leaves some out. The data contain 150,000 to 200,000 clones, approximately 90% of them singletons. The sequencing input was blood. Receptor source: a man aged 25 to 40 in good health. CDR3s include the opening cysteine and the closing phenylalanine or tryptophan. Each record gives: D gene, J gene, clone size, V gene, CDR3 DNA, CDR3 protein. A D gene is named only where the DNA matches it firmly. Expanded clones are given a class, and other clones once, few, many or no size at all.

D: TRBD1
J: TRBJ1-4
size: once
V: TRBV7-9
DNA: TGTGCCAGCAGTCGGACAGGGCCGCCTAATGAAAAACTGTTTTTT
CDR3: CASSRTGPPNEKLFF

D: .
J: TRBJ1-5
size: .
V: TRBV19
DNA: TGTGCCAGTAGTATAAACTCGCCAGCTTATAGCAATCAGCCCCAGCATTTT
CDR3: CASSINSPAYSNQPQHF

D: TRBD1
J: TRBJ1-2
size: .
V: TRBV4-1
DNA: TGCGCCAGCAGCCAACCCCGGACAGGGGGTTTAGATGGCTACACCTTC
CDR3: CASSQPRTGGLDGYTF

D: TRBD2
J: TRBJ2-1
size: .
V: TRBV6-2/TRBV6-3
DNA: TGTGCCAGCAGTTGGGTACTAGCGGGAGACCCCTACAATGAGCAGTTCTTC
CDR3: CASSWVLAGDPYNEQFF

D: .
J: TRBJ2-7
size: once
V: TRBV4-1
DNA: TGCGCCAGCAGCCAAGAAACGGACAGTCCCTACGAGCAGTACTTC
CDR3: CASSQETDSPYEQYF

D: .
J: TRBJ2-7
size: .
V: TRBV19
DNA: TGTGCCAGTAGTAGCCCCCACGAGCAGTACTTC
CDR3: CASSSPHEQYF

D: .
J: TRBJ2-1
size: .
V: TRBV9
DNA: TGTGCCAGCAGCCGTACCAGCGGATCCTACAATGAGCAGTTCTTC
CDR3: CASSRTSGSYNEQFF

D: TRBD2
J: TRBJ2-1
size: few
V: TRBV3-1/TRBV3-2
DNA: TGTGCCAGCAGCCGAAGATCCAGCGGGGCTTACAATGAGCAGTTCTTC
CDR3: CASSRRSSGAYNEQFF

D: .
J: TRBJ1-5
size: .
V: TRBV4-1
DNA: TGCGCCAGCAGCTTAACGGACAGTGGGGGCAATCAGCCCCAGCATTTT
CDR3: CASSLTDSGGNQPQHF

D: .
J: TRBJ2-7
size: once
V: TRBV25-1
DNA: TGTGCCAGCACCGGACTTGGGTCCTACGAGCAGTACTTC
CDR3: CASTGLGSYEQYF